Below are 31 T cell receptor beta chains sequenced from a single sample in a study of breast tumors, draining lymph nodes, adjacent tissues. Samples came from axillary lymph nodes draining the breast cancer. One entry per CDR3 protein results from TCRdb running MiXCR on the multiplex PCR reads. The sample holds approximately 300,000 distinct CDR3 sequences, 30% seen once. Sequenced sample: axillary lymph node tissue. Receptors originate from a female donor with breast cancer. Some clones in this sample may be carry-over from other donors' samples.

This clonotype was observed at least ten times. The rearrangement joins TRBV7-9 to TRBJ2-2; D not resolved. The germline V and J ends were trimmed by 2 bases and 7 bases, with 8 bases remaining between them. This CDR3 spans 13 amino acids. Germline CDR1 and CDR2: SEHNR and FQNEAQ (reference sequence). In DNA, the CDR3 is TGTGCCAGCAGCTTAACGCCGAGCGGGGAGCTGTTTTTT. It translates to CASSLTPSGELFF. The full variable domain, with the rest looked up from reference TRBV7-9 and TRBJ2-2, is DTGVSQNPRHKITKRGQNVTFRCDPISEHNRLYWYRQTLGQGPEFLTYFQNEAQLEKSRLLSDRFSAERPKGSFSTLEIQRTEQGDSAMYLCASSLTPSGELFFGEGSRLTVL.

This clonotype has a handful of counts. A read error is possible here, since a much larger clone lies one base away. This rearrangement joins TRBV20-1 to TRBJ2-7; D uncertain. Germline V lookup: CDR1 DFQATT, CDR2 SNEGSKA (reference sequence). CDR3 length equals 13 residues. CDR3 loop: CSAQPSGSYAQYF. In DNA, the CDR3 is TGCAGTGCTCAACCCTCGGGCTCCTACGCGCAGTACTTC.

This rearrangement joins TRBV7-6 to TRBJ2-4; 9 nucleotides agree with TRBD1. Germline V gives CDR1 SGHVS, CDR2 FNYEAQ. Trimming removed 4 bases from V and 1 base from J; junction bases left unmatched: 8. The CDR3 contains 17 residues. CDR3 amino acids: CASSSKRQGDAKNIQYF. The CDR3 nucleotides are TGTGCCAGCAGCTCCAAGAGACAGGGGGATGCCAAAAACATTCAGTACTTC.

This clonotype was counted many times. This CDR3 is CASSSPGTGNEQFF. CDR3 nucleotides: TGTGCCAGCAGCTCCCCCGGGACAGGCAATGAGCAGTTCTTC. V is TRBV7-8 and J is TRBJ2-1, with 8 bases aligning to TRBD1. From germline, CDR1 is SGHVS and CDR2 FQNEAQ. The junction had 5 bases not matched to a gene; V was cut back by 4 bases and J by 6 bases. The CDR3 extends over 14 amino acids.

This clonotype occurred many times. This chain uses TRBV12-3 or TRBV12-4 with TRBJ2-1; D call uncertain. The CDR3 is 11 residues long. CDR3 DNA: TGTGCTTCCTTTGGGGTCGATGAGCAGTTCTTC. Protein sequence: CASFGVDEQFF.

The rearrangement links TRBV19 to TRBJ2-4; D is unresolved. Germline loops: CDR1 LNHDA, CDR2 SQIVND (reference sequence). The CDR3 is 14 amino acids. V shed 4 bases and J shed 9 bases, with 16 bases lying between them. CDR3 bases: TGTGCCAGTAGTACTGGGAATCCCCCAGCCATTCAGTACTTC. This sequence encodes CASSTGNPPAIQYF.

This clonotype has just one count. A much bigger clone sits one base away, suggesting this may be a read error. J is TRBJ2-3 and V is TRBV6-2 or TRBV6-3, with 7 bases lining up with TRBD2. CDR1 MNHEY and CDR2 SVGEGT come from the germline V gene. The CDR3 spans 16 residues. J gave up 2 bases and V 8 bases, and 13 bases lay outside the gene matches. In nucleotides, the CDR3 is TGTGCCAGCTCTCCCCCACTAGGGAGGGACACAGATACGCAGTATTTT. Encoded protein: CASSPPLGRDTDTQYF.

V and J are TRBV15 and TRBJ2-5; D gene unclear. Looked up from germline, CDR1 is LNHNV and CDR2 is YYDKDF (reference sequence). CDR3 size: 13 residues. Trimming left V 3 bases short and J 1 base short, with 6 bases between. CDR3 residues: CATSRSFQETQYF. The CDR3 DNA is TGTGCCACCAGCAGGTCATTCCAAGAGACCCAGTACTTC.

Details on this clonotype: One end of the junction varies from germline; a read error may be responsible. CDR3 nucleotides: TGCGCCAGCAGCCACGGGACTCGAGAGACCCAGTACTTC. It translates to CASSHGTRETQYF. The genes are TRBV3-1 and TRBJ2-5; tentatively, D is TRBD2 (6 bases). The CDR3 is 13 amino acids. Germline lookup yields CDR1 LGHDT and CDR2 YNNKEL (reference sequence).

This clonotype has only a few counts. This likely traces to a read error, being one base from a far larger clone. The V gene is TRBV5-1, the J gene TRBJ1-6; possibly TRBD1 for D (6 bases). CDR1 is SGHRS, CDR2 YFSETQ, per germline. The CDR3 totals 14 residues. V was trimmed by 0 bases and J by 9 bases, leaving 10 bases between them. The CDR3 bases are TGCGCCAGCAGCTTGGACGGGGGCCCTTCACCCCTCCACTTT. Translating it yields CASSLDGGPSPLHF.

Remarks on this clonotype: A read error is possible here, since a much larger clone lies one base away. DNA of the CDR3: TGTGCCAGCAGCTCTTTCGGGAGCCCCTACGAGCAGTCCTTC. It translates to CASSSFGSPYEQSF. The rearrangement uses TRBV9 and TRBJ2-7, with a tentative D call TRBD2 (6 bases). Germline CDR1 SGDLS, CDR2 YYNGEE. The CDR3 extends over 14 amino acids.

This clonotype has at least ten counts. The chain combines TRBV5-1 with TRBJ2-7; 7 bases are shared with TRBD2. The V gene's germline CDR1 is SGHRS and CDR2 YFSETQ. V trimming: 4 bases; J trimming: 3 bases; junction bases outside the gene matches: 7. The CDR3 is made up of 14 amino acids. The CDR3 protein is CASSLREEHYEQYF. CDR3 bases: TGCGCCAGCAGCCTACGGGAGGAACACTACGAGCAGTACTTC.

This clonotype was seen more than once but under ten times. A read error is possible here, since a much larger clone lies one base away. The chain is built from TRBV20-1 and TRBJ2-3, with no clear D. The CDR3 has 13 amino acids. CDR1 and CDR2 (germline): DFQATT, SNEGSKA (reference sequence). CDR3 coding DNA: TGCGGTGCTAGTCTGGCGAGCACAGATACGCAGTATTTT. It translates to CGASLASTDTQYF.

V and J are TRBV6-1 and TRBJ2-4, with D perhaps TRBD1 (6 bases). The V end lost 7 bases, the J end lost 12 bases, and 16 bases lay between the germline ends. Germline assignment: CDR1 MNHNS and CDR2 SASEGT. The CDR3 is 12 amino acids. CDR3 in amino acids: CASIQGNSNQYF. The CDR3, as DNA: TGTGCCAGCATTCAGGGGAATAGCAATCAGTACTTC.

Points on this clonotype: This may stem from a read error, because a much larger clone lies one nucleotide away. V gene TRBV6-6 combines with J gene TRBJ2-2; 9 nucleotides agree with TRBD1. The V gene's germline CDR1 is MNHNY and CDR2 SVGAGI (reference sequence). The CDR3 is 18 residues long. Here the CDR3 DNA reads TGTGCCAACAGTTACTCGAGGGACAGGGTGTTGGTAACCGGGGAGCTGTTTTTT. Translation gives CANSYSRDRVLVTGELFF.

V gene TRBV7-3 combines with J gene TRBJ1-1; 8 bases agree with TRBD1. This CDR3 spans 14 amino acids. CDR1 and CDR2 from the germline V gene are SGHTA and FQGTGA. Losses at the gene ends were 6 bases for V and 6 bases for J; bases not matched to a gene: 9. CDR3 protein: CASSSRGREAEAFF. The CDR3 DNA sequence: TGTGCCAGCAGTTCCAGGGGGCGCGAAGCTGAAGCTTTCTTT. Variable domain in full (rest from reference TRBV7-3 and TRBJ1-1): GAGVSQTPSNKVTEKGKYVELRCDPISGHTALYWYRQSLGQGPEFLIYFQGTGAADDSGLPNDRFFAVRPEGSVSTLKIQRTERGDSAVYLCASSSRGREAEAFFGQGTRLTVV.

Many counts were recorded for this clonotype. The rearrangement joins TRBV4-2 to TRBJ2-5; 7 nucleotides match TRBD2. The CDR3 totals 15 residues. After removal of 2 bases from V and 2 bases from J, the junction contained 5 bases not matched to a gene. Germline V gene data show CDR1 as LGHNA and CDR2 as YNFKEQ. CDR3 in DNA: TGTGCCAGCAGCCAACAATTTAGCGGGCAAGAGACCCAGTACTTC. It yields the protein CASSQQFSGQETQYF.

For this clonotype: A clone one base away is much larger, so this may be a read error. V gene TRBV11-2 combines with J gene TRBJ2-1, with a possible D match to TRBD2 (5 bases). Germline V CDR1 and CDR2: SGHAT, FQNNGV. This CDR3 has 16 residues. Deletions cut 5 bases from V and 2 bases from J, with 16 bases between. Here the CDR3 DNA reads TGTGCCAGCAGCGGAACATCAGCGGCGACCTACAATGAGCAGTTCTTC. Its translation is CASSGTSAATYNEQFF.

Turning to this clonotype: Given a much more abundant clone one base away, this may be a read error. The genes are TRBV20-1 and TRBJ1-2; a possible D gene is TRBD1 (5 bases). The CDR3 loop spans 15 amino acids. V was shortened by 0 bases and J by 3 bases, with 14 bases between the two germline ends. Germline CDR1 is DFQATT and CDR2 is SNEGSKA (reference sequence). As DNA, the CDR3 is TGCAGTGCTAGAGATGCCCCCGCAGGGTACTATGGCTACACCTTC. This encodes CSARDAPAGYYGYTF.

There are a few counts of this clonotype. The rearrangement joins TRBV20-1 to TRBJ2-7, with 7 positions matching TRBD1. V lost 2 bases and J lost 5; bases outside the gene matches: 12. Looked up from germline, CDR1 is DFQATT and CDR2 is SNEGSKA (reference sequence). The CDR3 has 15 residues. The CDR3 spells CSARKPQGVADEQYF. The DNA for the CDR3 is TGCAGTGCTAGAAAACCTCAGGGGGTCGCCGACGAGCAGTACTTC.

This clonotype was detected ten times or more. The gene calls are TRBV5-6 and TRBJ2-3, with 11 bases fitting TRBD2. This CDR3 spans 16 amino acids. Unmatched junction bases numbered 2, after V lost 0 bases and J lost 2 bases. Germline V CDR1 and CDR2: SGHDT, YYEEEE. The CDR3 DNA sequence: TGTGCCAGCAGCTTGGCTAGCGGGGGGTACACAGATACGCAGTATTTT. Protein sequence: CASSLASGGYTDTQYF.

Concerning this clonotype itself: A much larger clone lies one base from this, so it may be a read error. The V gene is TRBV7-8, the J gene TRBJ2-7; TRBD1 aligns across 8 bases. CDR3 size: 16 residues. With 0 bases clipped from V and 6 bases from J, the junction kept 10 bases outside the gene matches. Germline V lookup: CDR1 SGHVS, CDR2 FQNEAQ. CDR3 region: CASSLAGAGGAGEQYF. The CDR3 DNA is TGTGCCAGCAGCTTAGCGGGGGCAGGGGGCGCGGGCGAGCAGTACTTC.

This clonotype showed up many times. The J gene is TRBJ2-7, the V gene TRBV5-1; perhaps TRBD2 as D (6 bases). Germline CDR1 is SGHRS and CDR2 is YFSETQ. V gave up 5 bases and J gave up 3 bases, with 21 bases separating them. The CDR3 spans 16 residues. CDR3 in amino acids: CASSETGGATFYEQYF. CDR3 coding DNA: TGCGCCAGCAGTGAAACGGGCGGGGCCACCTTCTACGAGCAGTACTTC.

Turning to this clonotype: In this CDR3 the conserved last residue, phenylalanine or tryptophan, is missing, so a read error is likely. The limits of the CDR3 on the DNA are not certain, so only TCRdb's listed CDR3 is given. The gene calls are TRBV11-3 and TRBJ1-6; the tabulated D call, TRBD1, remains unverified against the DNA. The CDR3 is 13 residues long, counting both termini. Germline lookup yields CDR1 SGHNT and CDR2 YENEEA. The CDR3 region is CASSLKGESPPHS.

This clonotype was counted ten times or more. This chain connects TRBV20-1 to TRBJ2-1; 10 bases map to TRBD2. Germline V lookup: CDR1 DFQATT, CDR2 SNEGSKA (reference sequence). This CDR3 contains 14 residues. The junction had 8 bases not matched to a gene; V was cut back by 5 bases and J by 7 bases. CDR3 sequence reads: CSAPSSGSRNEQFF. In DNA form, the CDR3 reads TGCAGTGCTCCCTCTAGCGGGAGTAGAAATGAGCAGTTCTTC.

The sample holds many counts of this clonotype. The chain has TRBV4-1 and TRBJ2-1; the D gene is possibly TRBD2 (5 bases). V lost 1 base and J lost 7, with 17 bases in between. The CDR3 sequence is 16 residues long. Germline CDR1 reads MGHRA; CDR2 reads YSYEKL. CDR3 residues: CASSQGNTATMNEQFF. CDR3 nucleotide sequence: TGCGCCAGCAGCCAAGGGAATACAGCGACTATGAATGAGCAGTTCTTC.

This chain joins TRBV28 and TRBJ1-2, with D perhaps matching TRBD1 (6 bases). CDR3 length: 15 amino acids. The germline V gene encodes CDR1 MDHEN and CDR2 SYDVKM. V lost 7 bases to trimming and J lost 5 bases, with 20 bases between them. CDR3 region: CASTLGGGAHYGYTF. The CDR3 DNA is TGTGCCAGCACTCTGGGTGGGGGCGCCCATTATGGCTACACCTTC.

This chain links TRBV12-3 or TRBV12-4 with TRBJ2-7, with 7 bases lining up with TRBD1. The CDR3 loop spans 15 amino acids. V was clipped by 8 bases and J by 5 bases; unmatched bases: 15. The CDR3 DNA follows: TGTGCCAGCTCTCTAAGGGGGCAGGGGATACACGAGCAGTACTTC. Translated, it gives CASSLRGQGIHEQYF.

In its sample, this clonotype was seen a few times. This chain joins TRBV3-1 and TRBJ2-7; D is possibly TRBD2 (5 bases). Looked up from germline, CDR1 is LGHDT and CDR2 is YNNKEL (reference sequence). Trimming shortened V by 6 bases and J by 6 bases, and 6 bases separated the two germline ends. The CDR3 spans 10 residues. The chain's CDR3 is CASRGSEQYF. The DNA for the CDR3 is TGTGCCAGCAGGGGGAGCGAGCAGTACTTC.

The sample holds many counts of this clonotype. The V and J genes are TRBV20-1 and TRBJ2-1, with 11 bases lining up with TRBD2. Germline CDR1 DFQATT, CDR2 SNEGSKA (reference sequence). The CDR3 extends over 15 amino acids. The V gene end was trimmed by 6 bases and the J gene end by 3 bases; junction bases not matched to a gene: 7. The CDR3 nucleotides read TGCAGTGCATCCTCCGGGACTAGCGGCTACAATGAGCAGTTCTTC. It encodes CSASSGTSGYNEQFF.

Worth noting for this clonotype: A much bigger clone sits one base away, suggesting this may be a read error. Here the CDR3 reads CASGVRVGQGENIQYF. DNA for the CDR3: TGTGCCAGCGGTGTGAGAGTGGGGCAGGGCGAAAACATTCAGTACTTC. The chain combines TRBV2 with TRBJ2-4; D might be TRBD1 (5 bases). Germline CDR1 and CDR2: SNHLY and FYNNEI. Trimming stripped 8 bases from V and 5 bases from J, with 22 bases between. This CDR3 contains 16 residues.